This TCR beta chain was sequenced during a study of T cells in localized non-small cell lung cancer. About this clone itself: Its antigen is undetermined.

Findings and caveats of the study: Tumor samples were not multi-region, leaving intratumor heterogeneity unexcluded.

Using immunoSEQ multiplex PCR, the repertoire was profiled, and TCRdb retains in-frame clones only, with some absent. The sample holds 20,000 to 25,000 clones, around 89% seen once. V lost 4 bases, J lost 4 bases, and 10 bases stayed unmatched. The V gene's germline CDR1 is LNHDA and CDR2 SQIVND (reference sequence). The CDR3 totals 15 residues. This clonotype originated in a woman aged 35-75 years with stage III lung adenocarcinoma. Sequenced here: peripheral blood mononuclear cells, sampled before any cancer treatment. J is TRBJ2-7 and V is TRBV19; TRBD1 matches 7 bases. CDR3 protein: CASSNPGTDPYEQYF. In nucleotides, the CDR3 is TGTGCCAGTAGTAACCCCGGGACAGACCCTTACGAGCAGTACTTC.